This T cell receptor beta chain is drawn from a study of OX40 agonist ivuxolimab in advanced cancers. Study as a whole: Ivuxolimab was delivered to patients intravenously every 2 weeks at doses spanning 0.01 to 10 mg/kg. Partial responses were achieved by three patients, one with hepatocellular carcinoma and two with cutaneous melanoma.

Between the trimmed V and J ends, which lost 0 bases and 4 bases, there was a span of 8 bases. The CDR3 contains 13 residues. CDR1 and CDR2 (germline): SGHRS, YFSETQ. As to this clone: Its antigen is undetermined.

Generated by immunoSEQ multiplex PCR, the TCRdb table keeps only in-frame clones and is missing some. The data show about 69,000 clones, about 90% seen once. Study-level points and caveats: CD8+ T cells were the subset that, on average, had more expanded clones than CD4+. At 0.1 to 3.0 mg/kg, clonal expansion of CD4+ and CD8+ blood T cells had occurred by week 6.

V is TRBV5-1 and J is TRBJ2-7; D unresolved. The TCR sequence derives from an adult with an advanced solid tumor such as melanoma, head and neck, liver or kidney cancer. Sequencing was performed on CD4+ or CD8+ T cells sorted from blood, taken in a trial of the OX40 agonist ivuxolimab. The CDR3 region is CASSLGEHYEQYF. The CDR3 coding sequence is TGCGCCAGCAGCTTGGGAGAACATTACGAGCAGTACTTC. Variable domain in full (rest from reference TRBV5-1 and TRBJ2-7): KAGVTQTPRYLIKTRGQQVTLSCSPISGHRSVSWYQQTPGQGLQFLFEYFSETQRNKGNFPGRFSGRQFSNSRSEMNVSTLELGDSALYLCASSLGEHYEQYFGPGTRLTVT.